This TCR beta chain emerged from a study of T cell responses to AZD1222 COVID-19 vaccine (dated by TCRdb to the early 2020s). Regarding the complete study: AZD1222 recipients given second doses at about 4 weeks or at about 12 weeks were pooled, since spike-specific TCR depth and breadth were not found to differ between the two schedules. Trial participants were enrolled into age subgroups of 18-55, 56-69 and 70-plus years, which contained about 160, 30 and 59 TCR-sequenced participants, respectively. TCR sequencing covered over 230 trial participants: 207 given two doses of AZD1222 and approximately 25 given two doses of MenACWY control vaccine.

Measured from the cysteine to the phenylalanine, the CDR3 is 14 residues long. Of the read, only the CDR3 DNA is kept; its 42 bases are in frame from base 1. The CDR3 regions of human TCRbeta chains were analyzed by immunosequencing. Regarding the original processing steps: TCRs in the repertoires were compared against a reference library of SARS-CoV-2-specific TCRs that had been generated with the MIRA antigen-specificity platform. Breadth was defined as the fraction of unique TCRs that were SARS-CoV-2-associated. Depth was defined as the fraction of total T cells that were SARS-CoV-2-associated. Each spike-specific TCR was assigned to its reactive spike region and to a CD4 or CD8 class using the MIRA data. Log10-transformed breadth and depth values were compared by one-way ANOVA with Sidak's multiple comparisons tests. TCRdb retrieved this table from immuneACCESS and kept in-frame rearrangements only. Not all clones are present; in checked studies, unresolved V genes account for under half, and no reason is known for the remainder. V and J calls and clone size are given by that table; D and trimming were obtained from the DNA. This sample has approximately 100,000 clones in its table, and about 90% of those were observed once. The top ten clonotypes cover 16% of the sample.

On this clone itself: Its antigen is currently not known. Qualities for individual bases were not recorded, and no much larger clone is one base off.

The study at large found these results: A significant rise in spike-specific TCR breadth and depth was observed after two AZD1222 doses relative to day 0 and relative to MenACWY recipients. Conclusions about previously exposed vaccinees were limited because only a handful of AZD1222 recipients were SARS-CoV-2 seropositive at baseline. Participants were mostly white British and included more females than males, and it was suggested by the authors that clonal diversity may have been underestimated. The whole spike protein was spanned by vaccine-associated CD4 TCRs, and dominant responses were seen in regions 160-218 and 743-854. Because no samples from the day 14 peak response were available, repertoires could be characterized only after the peak T cell response. Epitopes outside the regions mutated in the B.1.351 and B.1.1.7 variants were reportedly recognized by nearly half of the unique spike-specific TCRs. The 56-69-year group was small, and its depth increase did not reach significance, likely because of low power.

This specimen's time point label, per the study, means: baseline before first vaccination. Vaccinee samples were obtained from the UK trials COV001 and COV002, which included a single-blind randomized controlled phase 2/3 trial of AZD1222 (ChAdOx1 nCoV-19) in healthy adults. Trial participant PBMC samples were collected at day 0 and day 28 after the second dose for TCRbeta chain sequencing. The starting material was peripheral blood, obtained on day 0 of AZD1222 vaccination. The V and J genes are TRBV21-1 and TRBJ1-2. TRBV21-1 is described as a pseudogene. This clonotype originated in an adult in good health. The CDR3 protein is CASRQVRGCYGYTF. Here is the DNA: TGTGCCAGCCGCCAAGTGAGGGGCTGCTATGGCTACACCTTC.